These 2 T cell receptor beta chains share one sample of origin, sequenced in a study of spatial heterogeneity in lung cancer. General study findings and limits: The study found that expanded intratumoral alpha and beta TCR counts tracked tumor mutation counts.

Antigens for these TCRs are unknown. TCRdb reprocessed the 5' RACE reads via MiXCR and lists one record per CDR3 protein. The sample lists about 13,000 distinct CDR3 sequences, around 5.4% occurring once. This sample's time point: sample taken at primary tumor resection. Sample: lung tumor tissue, taken at surgery. The receptor set was obtained from a female donor with early-stage non-small cell lung cancer.

This clonotype was observed many times. Within a library made for alpha chains, this beta chain is off target, and its count is uninformative. The chain employs TRBV12-3 or TRBV12-4 and TRBJ1-1; D remains ambiguous. CDR3 length: 12 residues. Trimming took 3 bases from V and 3 from J, leaving 5 bases between them. Written as DNA, the CDR3 is TGTGCCAGCAGTTTCGGGGACACTGAAGCTTTCTTT. This codes for CASSFGDTEAFF.

This clonotype appeared many times. Since the library was made to target alpha chains, this beta chain is a stray read and its abundance is not meaningful. The gene calls are TRBV20-1 and TRBJ2-6; D remains unclear. V lost 6 bases and J 5 bases, leaving 5 bases between the germline ends. Germline CDR1 reads DFQATT; CDR2 reads SNEGSKA (reference sequence). This CDR3 comprises 11 residues. The CDR3 reads CSAGRANVLTF. In DNA, the CDR3 is TGCAGTGCGGGGAGGGCCAACGTCCTGACTTTC.